Following are 10 T cell receptor beta chains from one sample sequenced in a study of blood T cell repertoires in COVID-19. Profiling relied on immunoSEQ multiplex PCR, and the TCRdb table lists in-frame clones only, not all of them. Of a few hundred thousand clones in the sample, 80% to 90% were seen once. Source material: PBMCs or T cells enriched from blood (not recorded which). The receptors were gathered from a woman aged 30 to 39 who had recovered from COVID-19.

This clone was picked up one time. The chain carries TRBV10-1 and TRBJ2-6; unclear D gene. V lost 0 bases to trimming and J lost 0 bases, with 9 bases between them. The CDR3 runs 17 residues. The germline V gene encodes CDR1 WNHNN and CDR2 SYGVQD (reference sequence). CDR3 residues: CASSESSISSGANVLTF. CDR3 DNA sequence: TGCGCCAGCAGTGAGTCGTCTATAAGCTCTGGGGCCAACGTCCTGACTTTC.

The chain employs TRBV5-1 and TRBJ1-6; 9 bases are shared with TRBD1. The CDR3 extends over 16 amino acids. The trim removed 4 bases at V and 8 bases at J, leaving 10 bases unmatched. CDR1 and CDR2 from the germline V gene are SGHRS and YFSETQ. The CDR3 region has the DNA TGCGCCAGCAGCCCCCGGACGGGACAGGGCGATTCACCCCTCCACTTT. This encodes CASSPRTGQGDSPLHF.

V and J are TRBV7-2 and TRBJ1-5; 7 bases are shared with TRBD1. The CDR3 totals 14 residues. The J segment lost 7 bases and the V segment lost 6 bases, leaving 9 bases of the junction unmatched. The germline V gene has CDR1 SGHTA and CDR2 FQGNSA. As DNA, the CDR3 is TGTGCCAGCAGTGTAGGGACAGTAACCCAGCCCCAGCATTTT. Amino acids: CASSVGTVTQPQHF.

The gene calls are TRBV4-1 and TRBJ2-1; 10 bases map to TRBD2. CDR1 and CDR2 (germline): MGHRA, YSYEKL. V shed 4 bases and J 7 bases; nucleotides not matched to a gene: 10. This CDR3 is built from 16 residues. CDR3 in amino acids: CASSRSSGGAKNEQFF. The DNA of the CDR3 is TGCGCCAGCAGCCGTTCGAGCGGGGGGGCGAAGAATGAGCAGTTCTTC.

The rearrangement links TRBV15 to TRBJ2-5; TRBD2 matches 10 bases. Looked up from germline, CDR1 is LNHNV and CDR2 is YYDKDF (reference sequence). The CDR3 sequence is 17 residues long. The J segment lost 2 bases and the V segment lost 5 bases, leaving 11 bases of the junction unmatched. CDR3 in DNA: TGTGCCACCAGCGGGGAAGCCGGGACTAGCGTACAAGAGACCCAGTACTTC. Its translation: CATSGEAGTSVQETQYF.

This clone has just a few counts. The J gene is TRBJ1-5, the V gene TRBV21-1; TRBD1, the D gene given by the table, was not confirmed from the DNA. TRBV21-1 is a known pseudogene. The CDR3 covers 15 residues. The CDR3 region is CASSKGQGGTQPQHF. For the CDR3, the DNA is TGTGCCAGCAGCAAGGGACAGGGGGGTACTCAGCCCCAGCATTTT.

V usage is TRBV28 and J usage is TRBJ2-7, with a possible D match to TRBD1 (7 bases). V was pared by 7 bases and J by 6 bases, with 28 bases between. The CDR3 is made up of 17 amino acids. Germline CDR1 and CDR2: MDHEN and SYDVKM. The CDR3 DNA is TGTGCCAGCATCGAATCGGGGGCGGGGCAGGGGGTCTCCGAGCAGTACTTC. It codes for CASIESGAGQGVSEQYF. Variable domain in full (rest from reference TRBV28 and TRBJ2-7): DVKVTQSSRYLVKRTGEKVFLECVQDMDHENMFWYRQDPGLGLRLIYFSYDVKMKEKGDIPEGYSVSREKKERFSLILESASTNQTSMYLCASIESGAGQGVSEQYFGPGTRLTVT.

This chain links TRBV7-8 with TRBJ2-1, with 14 bases lining up with TRBD2. Looked up from germline, CDR1 is SGHVS and CDR2 is FQNEAQ. The CDR3 spans 15 residues. J gave up 8 bases and V 1 base, and 1 base lay outside the gene matches. Written as DNA, the CDR3 is TGTGCCAGCAGCTTAGGGGGACTAGCGGGAGATGAGCAGTTCTTC. Translating gives CASSLGGLAGDEQFF.

This chain joins TRBV5-4 and TRBJ1-1; a weak D match, TRBD1 (5 bases). The V and J ends lost 0 bases and 1 base respectively, with 16 bases between them. From germline, CDR1 is SGHNT and CDR2 YYREEE (reference sequence). The CDR3 totals 17 residues. In DNA, the CDR3 is TGTGCCAGCAGCTTGGCCTCTTTTATAGGGGCGAACACTGAAGCTTTCTTT. It yields the protein CASSLASFIGANTEAFF.

The chain uses TRBV19 and TRBJ1-5; D gene uncertain. Germline CDR1 reads LNHDA; CDR2 reads SQIVND (reference sequence). The CDR3 loop spans 15 amino acids. V was shortened by 5 bases and J by 0 bases, with 11 bases between the two germline ends. For the CDR3, the DNA is TGTGCCAGTAGTGGTAGGGAGAATAGCAATCAGCCCCAGCATTTT. Amino acids: CASSGRENSNQPQHF.